These 24 T cell receptor beta chains came from one sample sequenced in a study of T-cell reconstitution after alpha-beta-depleted transplantation in children. TCRbeta library construction was performed incorporating unique molecular identifiers. Using its own MiXCR run on the PCR reads, TCRdb lists one record per CDR3 protein. Of some 450,000 distinct CDR3 sequences listed, roughly 44% are singletons. The sequenced sample was PBMCs, obtained before TCRalphabeta/CD19-depleted stem cell transplant. The receptors come from a girl aged 2 to 10 with aplastic anemia, due to receive a stem cell transplant.

The chain combines TRBV20-1 with TRBJ1-5; D not certain. CDR1 is DFQATT and CDR2 is SNEGSKA in the germline V gene (reference sequence). V lost 3 bases and J lost 9, with 15 bases in between. CDR3 size: 13 residues. The CDR3 is CSASRAPDLPQHF. CDR3 bases: TGCAGTGCTAGTAGGGCCCCGGATCTGCCCCAGCATTTT.

This clonotype was counted only a few times. CDR3 loop: CSALAPAYNEQFF. The CDR3 DNA reads as TGCAGTGCCCTAGCGCCGGCTTACAATGAGCAGTTCTTC. The chain uses TRBV20-1 and TRBJ2-1; a possible D gene is TRBD2 (6 bases). CDR3 size: 13 residues. Germline V gives CDR1 DFQATT, CDR2 SNEGSKA (reference sequence). Trimming removed 6 bases from V and 4 bases from J, with 13 bases in between.

This clonotype has only one observation. The chain uses TRBV18 and TRBJ2-6; D call uncertain. V lost 8 bases, J lost 1 base, and 9 bases lay in between. Germline-derived CDR1 and CDR2 are KGHSH and LQKENI. The CDR3 is 14 amino acids. CDR3 bases: TGTGCCAGCCCCTCAGTGTCTGGGGCCAACGTCCTGACTTTC. Encoded protein: CASPSVSGANVLTF.

V and J are TRBV10-3 and TRBJ2-3; D gene uncertain. With 3 bases removed from V and 4 bases from J, the gap between germline ends came to 23 bases. The CDR3 spans 18 residues. Germline V gene lookup returns CDR1 ENHRY and CDR2 SYGVKD. CDR3 DNA sequence: TGTGCCATCAGTGACCCGATGGGATTAAAGGGCGTCCCAGATACGCAGTATTTT. It codes for CAISDPMGLKGVPDTQYF.

The chain combines TRBV28 with TRBJ1-1, with 8 bases aligning to TRBD1. The CDR3 is 13 residues long. CDR1 and CDR2 (germline): MDHEN, SYDVKM. Germline trimming cut 5 bases from V and 3 bases from J; bases unmatched to any gene: 2. CDR3 nucleotide sequence: TGTGCCAGCAGTAAGACAGGGGACACTGAAGCTTTCTTT. This sequence encodes CASSKTGDTEAFF. The full variable domain, in which reference TRBV28 and TRBJ1-1 provide the parts outside the CDR3, is DVKVTQSSRYLVKRTGEKVFLECVQDMDHENMFWYRQDPGLGLRLIYFSYDVKMKEKGDIPEGYSVSREKKERFSLILESASTNQTSMYLCASSKTGDTEAFFGQGTRLTVV.

The V gene is TRBV6-6, the J gene TRBJ2-5; D uncertain. CDR1 and CDR2 from the germline V gene are MNHNY and SVGAGI (reference sequence). The CDR3 extends over 11 amino acids. Trimming shortened V by 10 bases and J by 4 bases, and 10 bases separated the two germline ends. CDR3 sequence (DNA): TGTGCCACCTACACGGGAGAGACCCAGTACTTC. Translation gives CATYTGETQYF.

The chain recombines TRBV6-5 with TRBJ2-1; 8 bases align to TRBD2. The V gene end was trimmed by 4 bases and the J gene end by 13 bases; junction bases not matched to a gene: 9. The V gene's germline CDR1 is MNHEY and CDR2 SVGAGI. This CDR3 has 13 amino acids. CDR3 bases: TGTGCCAGCAGTTCTCCGGGACTAGGATCACAGTTCTTC. Translating gives CASSSPGLGSQFF.

There are many counts of this clonotype. This chain joins TRBV20-1 and TRBJ2-7, with TRBD1 matching over 8 bases. The germline V gene encodes CDR1 DFQATT and CDR2 SNEGSKA (reference sequence). The CDR3 runs 13 residues. J lost 2 bases, V lost 5 bases, and 5 bases had no gene match. The CDR3 coding sequence is TGCAGTGCTCACCGGACAGGGACCTACGAGCAGTACTTC. Its protein is CSAHRTGTYEQYF.

There are a few counts of this clonotype. The rearrangement joins TRBV12-3 or TRBV12-4 to TRBJ1-5; D is undetermined. CDR3 length equals 13 residues. Trimming took off 3 bases at V and 5 bases at J, with 8 bases between the two ends. As DNA, the CDR3 is TGTGCCAGCAGTTTGCATGAGGATCAGCCCCAGCATTTT. This encodes CASSLHEDQPQHF.

The rearrangement uses TRBV20-1 and TRBJ2-2; D assignment may be TRBD1 or TRBD2 (5 bases each). Germline values: CDR1 DFQATT, CDR2 SNEGSKA (reference sequence). This CDR3 is 15 amino acids long. V was clipped by 1 base and J by 3 bases, with 12 bases between them. CDR3 amino acids: CSARVEGSDTGELFF. The CDR3 nucleotides are TGCAGTGCTAGAGTCGAGGGGTCCGACACCGGGGAGCTGTTTTTT.

This clonotype was detected many times. The chain joins TRBV29-1 to TRBJ1-2, with a tentative D call TRBD1 (5 bases). CDR3 length: 13 amino acids. Germline lookup yields CDR1 SQVTM and CDR2 ANQGSEA. V was trimmed by 4 bases and J by 4 bases, leaving 13 bases between them. The CDR3 coding sequence is TGCAGCGTTGCAGGGCAAGGTGGCTATGGCTACACCTTC. Residues: CSVAGQGGYGYTF.

This clonotype was counted many times. The rearrangement links TRBV5-1 to TRBJ1-3; 9 positions match TRBD1. Germline V gene sequence: CDR1 SGHRS, CDR2 YFSETQ. V was pared by 4 bases and J by 4 bases, with 6 bases of the junction left unmatched. The CDR3 length is 15 residues. CDR3 sequence (DNA): TGCGCCAGCAGCCCAAGGACAGGGGTCGGAAACACCATATATTTT. This translates into CASSPRTGVGNTIYF.

This clonotype was seen ten or more times. The V gene is TRBV13, the J gene TRBJ1-2, with 7 positions matching TRBD1. The CDR3 has 13 residues. CDR1 and CDR2 from the germline V gene are PRHDT and FYEKMQ (reference sequence). V shed 5 bases and J 6 bases; nucleotides not matched to a gene: 6. The chain's CDR3 is CASSPDREHGYTF. The CDR3 DNA is TGTGCCAGCAGCCCCGACAGGGAGCATGGCTACACCTTC. Supplemented by reference TRBV13 and TRBJ1-2, the full variable domain reads AAGVIQSPRHLIKEKRETATLKCYPIPRHDTVYWYQQGPGQDPQFLISFYEKMQSDKGSIPDRFSAQQFSDYHSELNMSSLELGDSALYFCASSPDREHGYTFGSGTRLTVV.

This clonotype showed up many times. The chain joins TRBV20-1 to TRBJ2-3; 7 bases are shared with TRBD2. The CDR3 is made up of 14 amino acids. Germline V CDR1 and CDR2: DFQATT, SNEGSKA (reference sequence). Germline trimming cut 6 bases from V and 2 bases from J; bases unmatched to any gene: 8. The CDR3 bases are TGCAGTGCGATACTTAGCGGGCACACAGATACGCAGTATTTT. Protein: CSAILSGHTDTQYF.

The rearrangement joins TRBV12-3 or TRBV12-4 to TRBJ1-2; D unresolved. Trimming left V 4 bases short and J 2 bases short, with 11 bases between. The CDR3 loop spans 14 amino acids. The CDR3 sequence: CASSSRAANYGYTF. CDR3 coding DNA: TGTGCCAGCAGTTCCCGGGCAGCGAACTATGGCTACACCTTC.

The chain uses TRBV7-9 and TRBJ2-5; D remains unclear. Germline loops: CDR1 SEHNR, CDR2 FQNEAQ (reference sequence). The CDR3 spans 15 residues. Between the trimmed V and J ends, which lost 1 base and 1 base, there was a span of 10 bases. CDR3 DNA: TGTGCCAGCAGCTTAGTGGTAGTGATCCAAGAGACCCAGTACTTC. Its protein is CASSLVVVIQETQYF.

This clonotype was found a few times. The chain joins TRBV27 to TRBJ2-7; 11 bases are a match to TRBD2. The CDR3 extends over 14 amino acids. Germline V lookup: CDR1 MNHEY, CDR2 SMNVEV (reference sequence). J gave up 2 bases and V 6 bases, and 3 bases lay outside the gene matches. This CDR3 reads CASRGLADTYEQYF. The CDR3 region has the DNA TGTGCCAGCAGGGGACTAGCGGATACCTACGAGCAGTACTTC.

Notes on this clonotype: Sequence at one end of the junction differs from germline and may be a read error. This rearrangement joins TRBV7-9 to TRBJ1-6; D remains unclear. The CDR3 is 12 amino acids. Germline V gene lookup returns CDR1 SEHNR and CDR2 FQNEAQ (reference sequence). The CDR3 nucleotides are TGCGCCAGCCGGAGTGTGGATTCACCCCTCCACTTT. Translation gives CASRSVDSPLHF. Full variable domain (outside the CDR3, taken from reference TRBV7-9 and TRBJ1-6): DTGVSQNPRHKITKRGQNVTFRCDPISEHNRLYWYRQTLGQGPEFLTYFQNEAQLEKSRLLSDRFSAERPKGSFSTLEIQRTEQGDSAMYLCASRSVDSPLHFGNGTRLTVT.

This chain uses TRBV10-3 with TRBJ2-3; D might be TRBD2 (6 bases). V was cut by 8 bases and J by 1 base, with 16 bases left in between. Looked up from germline, CDR1 is ENHRY and CDR2 is SYGVKD. This CDR3 comprises 15 residues. The CDR3 nucleotides are TGTGCCATCGGTGGGGACTCTGCGGGCACAGATACGCAGTATTTT. The encoded protein is CAIGGDSAGTDTQYF.

This clonotype was counted at least ten times. The chain couples TRBV12-3 or TRBV12-4 to TRBJ2-2; D might be TRBD1 (6 bases). V lost 7 bases and J lost 6, with 15 bases in between. The length of the CDR3 is 14 residues. The DNA for the CDR3 is TGTGCCAGCACCCAGAACAGGGTCGCCGGGGAGCTGTTTTTT. The encoded protein is CASTQNRVAGELFF.

This chain joins TRBV20-1 and TRBJ2-7; possibly TRBD2 for D (5 bases). The germline V and J ends were trimmed by 3 bases and 1 base, with 13 bases remaining between them. The germline CDR1 and CDR2 sequences are DFQATT and SNEGSKA (reference sequence). The CDR3 is 14 amino acids. The CDR3 here is CSARPLGGSYEQYF. The CDR3 nucleotides are TGCAGTGCTAGGCCACTAGGTGGGTCCTACGAGCAGTACTTC.

This clonotype was counted at least ten times. The CDR3 DNA reads TGTGCCAGCTATCCCGCGGGGGCCGGCAATGAGCAGTTCTTC. Protein product: CASYPAGAGNEQFF. The J gene is TRBJ2-1, the V gene TRBV18; D may be TRBD2 (7 bases). CDR1 and CDR2 (germline): KGHSH, LQKENI. V gave up 7 bases and J gave up 6 bases, with 16 bases separating them. The CDR3 has 14 amino acids.

This clonotype has ten or more counts. The chain joins TRBV5-6 to TRBJ2-1; D is ambiguous. V lost 0 bases and J lost 5, with 6 bases in between. The germline V gene has CDR1 SGHDT and CDR2 YYEEEE. The CDR3 is 13 amino acids. The CDR3, as DNA: TGTGCCAGCAGCTTGGGATCTCACAATGAGCAGTTCTTC. It specifies CASSLGSHNEQFF.

The table lists this clonotype with many counts. The V and J genes are TRBV5-1 and TRBJ2-2; 13 bases agree with TRBD2. Per germline, CDR1 SGHRS and CDR2 YFSETQ. V dropped 4 bases and J dropped 0; count of bases not matched to a gene: 6. The CDR3 is made up of 18 amino acids. CDR3 bases: TGCGCCAGCAGCGGGGGGACTAGCGGGACCGCGAACACCGGGGAGCTGTTTTTT. Residues: CASSGGTSGTANTGELFF.